The source of this T cell receptor beta chain is a study of cytomegalovirus exposure and HLA in healthy donors. This clone showed up just once. From germline, CDR1 is SGHRS and CDR2 YFSETQ. V was clipped by 5 bases and J by 12 bases; unmatched bases: 7. This CDR3 contains 13 residues. Vbeta (60) and Jbeta (13) primers were used in the PCR. Data came from immunoSEQ multiplex PCR; TCRdb stores just in-frame clones and leaves some out. This table holds some 130,000 clones, 70% to 80% found once. The receptor was isolated from a man younger than 40 in good health and CMV-seronegative. Source material: PBMCs. The chain is built from TRBV5-1 and TRBJ1-6; 8 nucleotides align to TRBD1. Here the CDR3 DNA reads TGCGCCAGCAGGGACAGGGAGTTTGAACCCCTCCACTTT. It is translated as CASRDREFEPLHF.